A single sample is the source of the 8 T cell receptor beta chains below, sequenced in a study of shared clonotypes between healthy human individuals. The data were produced by immunoSEQ multiplex PCR, yet TCRdb's version contains in-frame clones alone and is incomplete. The repertoire holds 2 million to 2.5 million clones, with just under 95% as singletons. Source material: naive CD4+ T cells from PBMCs. Subset here: CD45RA+ positively selected. All receptors come from a man aged 18 to 29 in good health. Some clones in this sample may be carry-over from other donors' samples.

Notes on this clone: The germline gene is not matched at one end of the junction; a read error may be the cause. The chain couples TRBV6-6 to TRBJ2-7, with TRBD2 as a possible D gene (6 bases). Per germline, CDR1 MNHNY and CDR2 SVGAGI (reference sequence). CDR3 length: 13 residues. CDR3 loop: CASSYPGLLPPSF. CDR3 bases: TGTGCCAGCAGTTATCCGGGACTTCTACCACCCAGCTTC.

The rearrangement joins TRBV5-4 to TRBJ1-4; 10 bases line up with TRBD1. Germline V CDR1 and CDR2: SGHNT, YYREEE (reference sequence). This CDR3 comprises 15 residues. J lost 8 bases, V lost 0 bases, and 4 bases had no gene match. CDR3 in amino acids: CASSLGTGGGEKLFF. In DNA, the CDR3 is TGTGCCAGCAGCTTGGGGACAGGGGGTGGGGAAAAACTGTTTTTT.

Concerning this clone: Other DNA sequences in the same sample also yield this CDR3. The chain couples TRBV5-1 to TRBJ2-3, with 10 bases aligning to TRBD2. The CDR3 runs to 15 residues. V trimming: 0 bases; J trimming: 4 bases; junction bases outside the gene matches: 2. CDR1 is SGHRS, CDR2 YFSETQ, per germline. CDR3 bases: TGCGCCAGCAGCTTGGGTCTAGCGGGAGCAGATACGCAGTATTTT. Translating gives CASSLGLAGADTQYF.

This clone was observed a handful of times. The chain employs TRBV6-6 and TRBJ2-5; D is perhaps TRBD1 (6 bases). V lost 6 bases to trimming and J lost 1 base, with 6 bases between them. Germline values: CDR1 MNHNY, CDR2 SVGAGI (reference sequence). The length of the CDR3 is 12 residues. The CDR3 bases are TGTGCCAGCAGCAGGGGCCAAGAGACCCAGTACTTC. It yields the protein CASSRGQETQYF.

The chain uses TRBV10-3 and TRBJ2-1; possibly TRBD1 for D (7 bases). V lost 9 bases and J 8 bases, leaving 20 bases between the germline ends. Germline CDR1 reads ENHRY; CDR2 reads SYGVKD. The CDR3 spans 14 residues. The CDR3 here is CAIGIQGGLDEQFF. CDR3 sequence (DNA): TGTGCCATTGGGATCCAGGGGGGCCTTGATGAGCAGTTCTTC.

This clone occurred once. The chain recombines TRBV5-1 with TRBJ2-7; 7 nucleotides match TRBD2. The CDR3 is made up of 17 amino acids. After removal of 3 bases from V and 2 bases from J, the junction contained 14 bases not matched to a gene. Germline V gives CDR1 SGHRS, CDR2 YFSETQ. The CDR3 DNA is TGCGCCAGCAGCTCGCTGTTCCACGGGGACTATCCCTACGAGCAGTACTTC. The encoded protein is CASSSLFHGDYPYEQYF.

In DNA, the CDR3 is TGCGCCACTTACAAGGTCTCGGATTTTTGCCCGTATGAAAAACTGTTTTTT. Protein product: CATYKVSDFCPYEKLFF. This rearrangement joins TRBV23-1 to TRBJ1-4, with D hard to call. TRBV23-1 is treated as an ORF (open reading frame) with a function not yet certain. The CDR3 runs to 17 residues. V shed 10 bases and J shed 6 bases, with 27 bases lying between them.

V gene TRBV9 combines with J gene TRBJ2-3; 15 nucleotides agree with TRBD2. The V and J ends lost 0 bases and 1 base, in that order; junction bases with no gene match: 9. The CDR3 contains 20 residues. Germline loops: CDR1 SGDLS, CDR2 YYNGEE. The CDR3 loop reads CASSVGGLAGGWWGTDTQYF. CDR3 coding DNA: TGTGCCAGCAGCGTAGGGGGACTAGCGGGAGGTTGGTGGGGCACAGATACGCAGTATTTT.